This T cell receptor (beta chain) was observed in a study of blood T cells in healthy people across ages. Germline V CDR1 and CDR2: MGHRA, YSYEKL. V was cut by 5 bases and J by 6 bases, with 11 bases left in between. CDR3 length: 13 amino acids. Findings of the study overall: A roughly linear fall in TCR beta diversity per million T cells was seen with increasing age.

Notes on this clonotype: Its antigen is not identified.

It was with a sample-barcoded 5' primer and a J-beta primer mix that a second PCR of about 7 to 12 cycles was run. Via MiXCR, TCRdb re-called the 5' RACE reads, giving one row per CDR3 protein. The sample comprises over 1,500,000 distinct CDR3 sequences, about 50% of which are singletons, and 2% to 2.5% rests with the top ten. The sequence was obtained from a woman between 40 and 50 years old in good health. The sample comprised blood. The V call is TRBV4-1, the J call TRBJ2-1; D not resolved. CDR3 loop: CASSKAEGNEQFF. In nucleotides, the CDR3 is TGCGCCAGCAGCAAAGCTGAAGGCAATGAGCAGTTCTTC.